The rows below give T cell receptor beta chains drawn from one sample of a study of blood T cells in healthy people across ages. MiXCR, applied by TCRdb to the 5' RACE reads, yields one record per CDR3 protein. This sample yields under 1,100,000 distinct CDR3 sequences, of which about 23% are seen a single time; approximately 0.75% belongs to the top ten. These sequences were also reported in another study, on T cells of mothers and their children.

Sequencing input: blood. All receptors come from a girl aged 2 to 9 in good health. Each CDR3 is given with its conserved first and last residue. The order of the fields is V gene, D gene, clone size, J gene, CDR3 DNA, CDR3 protein. D genes are given only for firm matches. Not every row has a clone size; where given, it reads once, few, many or a size class.

TRBV27	.	few	TRBJ2-1	TGTGCCAGCAGTTTATATGCGATGGGGTTCAATGAGCAGTTCTTC	CASSLYAMGFNEQFF
TRBV7-9	.	.	TRBJ2-5	TGTGCCAGCATCTACTTGGAGACCCAGTACTTC	CASIYLETQYF
TRBV7-3	.	.	TRBJ2-1	TGTGCCAGCAGCGAACTGGGGGGACTCTCCTACAATGAGCAGTTCTTC	CASSELGGLSYNEQFF
TRBV6-1	TRBD2	.	TRBJ2-5	TGTGCCAGCAGGGGTTCGGGGGGATTCCAAGAGACCCAGTACTTC	CASRGSGGFQETQYF
TRBV7-2	TRBD1	.	TRBJ1-1	TGTGCCAGCAGCCCACAGGGGGCTTTGTTGAACACTGAAGCTTTCTTT	CASSPQGALLNTEAFF
TRBV24-1	.	.	TRBJ2-2	TGTGCCACCAGTGATTCGGGCGGGGAGCTGTTTTTT	CATSDSGGELFF
TRBV20-1	.	.	TRBJ2-3	TGCAGTGCTGGCTCTACAAACGGACAAGGACTAGATACGCAGTATTTT	CSAGSTNGQGLDTQYF
TRBV28	.	.	TRBJ2-6	TGTGCCAGCAGTTTAGTCCTTGGGAGGTCTGGGGCCAACGTCCTGACTTTC	CASSLVLGRSGANVLTF
TRBV27	.	few	TRBJ2-7	TGTGCCAGCAGTCAAAAGGCCGACAATCCCGTATATTTCTACGAGCAGTACTTC	CASSQKADNPVYFYEQYF
TRBV20-1	.	.	TRBJ2-7	TGCAGTGCTAGGTCTACGGAACCCTACGAGCAGTACTTC	CSARSTEPYEQYF
TRBV7-2	TRBD2	.	TRBJ2-1	TGTGCCAGCAGCTTAGCACTAGCGTTCAATGAGCAGTTCTTC	CASSLALAFNEQFF
TRBV7-9	.	.	TRBJ1-1	TGTGCCAGCAATGGGCTGACTAACACTGAAGCTTTCTTT	CASNGLTNTEAFF
TRBV5-1	.	.	TRBJ1-5	TGCGCCAGCAGCTTGGACCCAGGGGCCAATCAGCCCCAGCATTTT	CASSLDPGANQPQHF
TRBV12-3/TRBV12-4	TRBD1	few	TRBJ2-7	TGTGCCAGCAAGGGGACAGGGGGGTACGAGCAGTACTTC	CASKGTGGYEQYF
TRBV12-3/TRBV12-4	TRBD2	few	TRBJ2-5	TGTGCCAGCAGTTTAATGCCTAGCGGGAGTAGAGAGACCCAGTACTTC	CASSLMPSGSRETQYF
TRBV6-5	.	few	TRBJ2-7	TGTGCCAGCGGAGATATAGAGCAGTACTTC	CASGDIEQYF
TRBV7-9	.	many	TRBJ2-7	TGTGCCAGCAGCTTAATTAACTACGAGCAGTACTTC	CASSLINYEQYF
TRBV5-1	TRBD2	.	TRBJ2-1	TGCGCCAGCAGAACCGGACTAGCGGGCTACAATGAGCAGTTCTTC	CASRTGLAGYNEQFF
TRBV25-1	.	.	TRBJ2-3	TGTGCCAGCAGTGAATTGGGCGCAGATACGCAGTATTTT	CASSELGADTQYF
TRBV18	.	many	TRBJ1-4	TGTGCCAGCTCACCGCGTGGTGGGGATGAAAAACTGTTTTTT	CASSPRGGDEKLFF
TRBV19	.	.	TRBJ1-5	TGTGCCAGTAGTATAGACACGATTAAGGGGAACCAGCCCCAGCATTTT	CASSIDTIKGNQPQHF
TRBV20-1	TRBD1	.	TRBJ1-2	TGCAGTGCTAAGACAGGGGACTCATATGGCTACACCTTC	CSAKTGDSYGYTF
TRBV7-9	TRBD2	.	TRBJ2-5	TGTGCCAGCAGCTTGCGGGGGGTGGAGGAGTCCCAGTACTTC	CASSLRGVEESQYF
TRBV7-9	.	.	TRBJ2-1	TGTGCCAGCAGCTTACTATGGAGCTCCTACAATGAGCAGTTCTTC	CASSLLWSSYNEQFF
TRBV9	.	.	TRBJ2-7	TGTGCCAGCAGCGTCGAGGGGTCTTGGACCTACGAGCAGTACTTC	CASSVEGSWTYEQYF
TRBV29-1	.	.	TRBJ2-1	TGCAGCGTTGAAGGCGATAGGAGGGTTTGGAGCAATGAGCAGTTCTTC	CSVEGDRRVWSNEQFF
TRBV6-6	.	.	TRBJ1-1	TGTGCCAGCAGTTGGAAAGGGACGCGAATCACTGAAGCTTTCTTT	CASSWKGTRITEAFF
TRBV6-2/TRBV6-3	.	.	TRBJ2-7	TGTGCCAGCAGTTACTCTGTCCGGGACATTACCTACGAGCAGTACTTC	CASSYSVRDITYEQYF
TRBV4-1	.	few	TRBJ2-1	TGCGCCAGCAGCCAAGTGGGAGAAAGCTCCTACAATGAGCAGTTCTTC	CASSQVGESSYNEQFF
TRBV28	.	.	TRBJ2-7	TGTGCCAGCAGAAAACAGGGTGACTACGAGCAGTACTTC	CASRKQGDYEQYF
TRBV14	.	few	TRBJ2-3	TGTGCCAGCAGCCTAACCGTGGGTACGCAGTATTTT	CASSLTVGTQYF
TRBV6-2/TRBV6-3	TRBD1	.	TRBJ1-5	TGTGCCAGCAGTTATTGGGGACAGGGGGCGAATCAGCCCCAGCATTTT	CASSYWGQGANQPQHF
TRBV20-1	.	.	TRBJ1-6	TGCAGTGCTAGAGAAGGGGCTGGAGAAGGTTCACCCCTCCACTTT	CSAREGAGEGSPLHF
TRBV7-9	.	many	TRBJ1-2	TGTGCCAGCAGCTTACGGGCCGGTGGCTACACCTTC	CASSLRAGGYTF
TRBV7-9	TRBD2	few	TRBJ2-5	TGTGCCAGCAGCTTAGACTTTGGCGGGGGTGAGGAGACCCAGTACTTC	CASSLDFGGGEETQYF
TRBV15	.	.	TRBJ2-7	TGTGCCACCAGCCGGGATATCTACAGGAGCTCCTACGAGCAGTACTTC	CATSRDIYRSSYEQYF
TRBV12-3/TRBV12-4	.	once	TRBJ1-2	TGTGCCAGCGGCTACGCGGGGGGCTGGATTAGCTATGGCTACACCTTC	CASGYAGGWISYGYTF
TRBV9	.	.	TRBJ1-2	TGTGCCAGCAGCGTAGCAGGAGAACCCTATGGCTACACCTTC	CASSVAGEPYGYTF